This is a list of T cell receptor beta chains from one sample in a study of cytomegalovirus exposure and HLA in healthy donors. Assay: immunoSEQ multiplex PCR; the TCRdb copy retains only in-frame clones and omits some. The table shows about 110,000 clones, with around 76% occurring only once. Sequenced: PBMCs. These receptors were collected from a man between 18 and 29 years old in good health and CMV-seronegative. The conserved cysteine and the conserved F or W are not part of the CDR3 here.

v_gene	len	CDR3aa
TRBV28	15	ASRGGLRLAHTGELF
TRBV29-1	9	SGEGGYGYT
TRBV7-9	14	ASSLANQEGVYEQY
TRBV5-6	13	ASSWSSSIWYGYP
TRBV7-9	10	ASSSQGYEQY
TRBV18	11	ASSLGTAYGYT
TRBV7-9	11	ASSALGLYGYT
TRBV7-2	11	ASSVRTGGKLF
TRBV4-3	13	ASSHLDRPTETQY
TRBV6-5	11	ASSYIPRYEQY
TRBV6-4	13	ASSDTSGGADTQY
TRBV23-1	13	ASSRSDRGTDTQY
TRBV28	11	ASSFQQGSEQY
TRBV7-2	13	ASSGTAGGGETQY
TRBV10-3	11	AIRRGIDTEAF
TRBV5-1	15	ASSLAGGQIAKNIQY